The 14 T cell receptor beta chains listed next were all sequenced from one sample in a study of cytotoxic CD8 clonotypes in ibrutinib-treated CLL. Sequencing used immunoSEQ multiplex PCR; TCRdb keeps in-frame clones, though not all of them. In the table there are around 92,000 clones, 75% to 80% of which are singletons. The material was PBMCs, obtained after 24 months of ibrutinib treatment. These receptors originate from a human donor with chronic lymphocytic leukemia.

V usage is TRBV7-9 and J usage is TRBJ1-5; TRBD1 matches 11 bases. The V segment lost 1 base and the J segment 0 bases; nucleotides outside the gene matches: 2. This CDR3 contains 17 residues. Germline values: CDR1 SEHNR, CDR2 FQNEAQ (reference sequence). The CDR3 loop reads CASSLGTGGLSNQPQHF. CDR3 nucleotides: TGTGCCAGCAGCTTAGGGACAGGGGGCCTTAGCAATCAGCCCCAGCATTTT.

This chain connects TRBV9 to TRBJ1-2; D is perhaps TRBD1 (5 bases). The CDR3 runs 11 residues. The germline CDR1 and CDR2 sequences are SGDLS and YYNGEE. V was shortened by 3 bases and J by 7 bases, with 7 bases between the two germline ends. The CDR3 region is CASSGGVGYTF. For the CDR3, the DNA is TGTGCCAGCAGCGGAGGGGTTGGCTACACCTTC.

The chain couples TRBV6-1 to TRBJ1-1; tentatively, D is TRBD1 (5 bases). Germline CDR1 reads MNHNS; CDR2 reads SASEGT. The CDR3 consists of 14 residues. The V and J ends lost 3 bases and 1 base respectively, with 9 bases between them. Here the CDR3 reads CASSDSGTNTEAFF. In DNA form, the CDR3 reads TGTGCCAGCAGTGATTCAGGGACGAACACTGAAGCTTTCTTT.

The CDR3 protein is CSVEVESYEQYF. CDR3 nucleotides: TGCAGCGTTGAAGTGGAGTCCTACGAGCAGTACTTC. This chain connects TRBV29-1 to TRBJ2-7, with no clear D. Germline CDR1 and CDR2: SQVTM and ANQGSEA. This CDR3 has 12 residues. V dropped 1 base and J dropped 1 base, with 5 bases sitting between them.

This clone came up once. The chain couples TRBV27 to TRBJ2-1; D is uncertain. This CDR3 has 16 amino acids. Trimming left V 2 bases short and J 7 bases short, with 18 bases between. Germline V gene data show CDR1 as MNHEY and CDR2 as SMNVEV (reference sequence). Here the CDR3 reads CASSLRMNPPLNEQFF. In nucleotides, the CDR3 is TGTGCCAGCAGTTTACGAATGAATCCCCCCCTAAATGAGCAGTTCTTC.

The chain links TRBV5-6 to TRBJ1-3; D might be TRBD1 (5 bases). CDR1 SGHDT and CDR2 YYEEEE come from the germline V gene. The CDR3 sequence is 15 residues long. V was pared by 4 bases and J by 0 bases, with 11 bases between. The chain's CDR3 is CASSPQVSSGNTIYF. CDR3 nucleotides: TGTGCCAGCAGCCCACAGGTTAGCTCTGGAAACACCATATATTTT.

The chain uses TRBV6-1 and TRBJ2-7, with TRBD1 identical over 8 bases. CDR3 length: 14 residues. Germline CDR1 reads MNHNS; CDR2 reads SASEGT. After removal of 4 bases from V and 2 bases from J, the junction contained 4 bases not matched to a gene. CDR3 loop: CASSGRGQAYEQYF. Here the CDR3 DNA reads TGTGCCAGCAGTGGCCGGGGACAGGCCTACGAGCAGTACTTC.

This chain uses TRBV19 with TRBJ1-2; 8 bases are a match to TRBD1. The CDR3 covers 14 residues. The germline gives CDR1 LNHDA, CDR2 SQIVND (reference sequence). Trimming cost V 5 bases and J 5 bases; bases outside gene matches: 7. The CDR3 protein is CASSSLDRAYGYTF. Written as DNA, the CDR3 is TGTGCCAGTAGTTCATTGGACAGGGCTTATGGCTACACCTTC.

This rearrangement joins TRBV7-8 to TRBJ1-3; tentatively, D is TRBD1 (5 bases). This CDR3 comprises 17 residues. The germline CDR1 and CDR2 sequences are SGHVS and FQNEAQ. V lost 1 base and J 2 bases, leaving 15 bases between the germline ends. CDR3 protein: CASSLVAGTSAGNTIYF. Written as DNA, the CDR3 is TGTGCCAGCAGCTTAGTTGCAGGGACGTCCGCTGGAAACACCATATATTTT.

The CDR3 reads CASSYNTGELFF. The CDR3 DNA follows: TGTGCCAGTAGTTACAACACCGGGGAGCTGTTTTTT. The chain is built from TRBV19 and TRBJ2-2, with unresolved D. CDR1 and CDR2 (germline): LNHDA, SQIVND (reference sequence). Trimming cost V 5 bases and J 2 bases, with 3 bases left between them. This CDR3 is 12 amino acids long.

The rearrangement uses TRBV6-1 and TRBJ2-3; 13 nucleotides line up with TRBD2. Germline loops: CDR1 MNHNS, CDR2 SASEGT. The V gene end was trimmed by 4 bases and the J gene end by 3 bases; junction bases not matched to a gene: 1. This CDR3 is built from 15 residues. Here the CDR3 reads CASSGTSGGTDTQYF. The DNA of the CDR3 is TGTGCCAGCAGTGGGACTAGCGGGGGTACAGATACGCAGTATTTT.

This clone has more than one count but fewer than ten. The germline gene is not matched at one end of the junction; a read error may be the cause. The chain has TRBV23-1 and TRBJ2-3, with D possibly called TRBD1 or TRBD2 (8 bases each). TRBV23-1 is identified as an open reading frame with a role that is uncertain. The CDR3 extends over 13 amino acids. The CDR3 bases are TGCTCCAGGGGGCGGGAGGAGACAGATACGCAGTATTTT. Translating it yields CSRGREETDTQYF.

This clone was detected once. The chain joins TRBV5-4 to TRBJ1-2; 9 bases fit TRBD1. After removal of 3 bases from V and 4 bases from J, the junction contained 7 bases not matched to a gene. Germline assignment: CDR1 SGHNT and CDR2 YYREEE (reference sequence). CDR3 size: 15 residues. CDR3 loop: CASSSPGTGIYGYTF. The CDR3 DNA follows: TGTGCCAGCAGCTCCCCCGGGACAGGGATCTATGGCTACACCTTC.

The rearrangement uses TRBV7-2 and TRBJ2-5, with TRBD2 matching 8 bases. With 1 base clipped from V and 4 bases from J, the junction kept 5 bases outside the gene matches. Germline CDR1 is SGHTA and CDR2 is FQGNSA. CDR3 length: 15 residues. The DNA for the CDR3 is TGTGCCAGCAGCTTAGGGCGGGAGGTGGTAGAGACCCAGTACTTC. Amino acids: CASSLGREVVETQYF. The whole variable domain, remainder taken from reference TRBV7-2 and TRBJ2-5, is GAGVSQSPSNKVTEKGKDVELRCDPISGHTALYWYRQSLGQGLEFLIYFQGNSAPDKSGLPSDRFSAERTGGSVSTLTIQRTQQEDSAVYLCASSLGREVVETQYFGPGTRLLVL.